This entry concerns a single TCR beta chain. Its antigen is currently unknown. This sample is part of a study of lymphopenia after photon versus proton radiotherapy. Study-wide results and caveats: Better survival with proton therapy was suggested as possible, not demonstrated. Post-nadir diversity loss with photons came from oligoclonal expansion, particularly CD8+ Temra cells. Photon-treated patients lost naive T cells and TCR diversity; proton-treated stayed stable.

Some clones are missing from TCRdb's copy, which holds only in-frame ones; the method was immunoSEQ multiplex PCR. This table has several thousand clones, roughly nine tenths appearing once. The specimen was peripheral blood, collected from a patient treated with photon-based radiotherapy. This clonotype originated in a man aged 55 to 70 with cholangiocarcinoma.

This chain's CDR3 is CASSQVSGGLNQPQHF. DNA of the CDR3: TGCGCCAGCAGCCAGGTCTCTGGGGGGCTAAATCAGCCCCAGCATTTT. The V gene is TRBV4-1, the J gene TRBJ1-5; perhaps TRBD1 as D (6 bases). The V and J ends lost 3 bases and 4 bases respectively, with 16 bases between them. Per germline, CDR1 MGHRA and CDR2 YSYEKL. The CDR3 covers 16 residues.